This T cell receptor beta chain was retrieved from a study of blood T cell repertoires in COVID-19. In the study overall: Samples representing acute and convalescent COVID-19 were sourced from the United States, Italy and Spain. The cDNA or gDNA used as material had been derived from T cells, B-cell-depleted T cells, or PBMCs.

This CDR3 spans 14 amino acids. Per germline, CDR1 MNHEY and CDR2 SVGAGI. Trimming took 8 bases from V and 7 from J, leaving 15 bases between them. In the original processing: The assay estimated nucleated cells by amplifying reference gene primers. Some clones are missing from TCRdb's copy, which holds only in-frame ones; the method was immunoSEQ multiplex PCR. V, J and clone size were drawn from that table, and D and trimming were deduced from the DNA. Of 350,000 or so clones detected, around 87% appear once; the ten largest clones hold about 6.8%. This sequence originates from a man younger than 30 with active or convalescent COVID-19. The specimen was peripheral blood. This chain links TRBV6-5 with TRBJ1-6; D unclear. For the CDR3, the DNA is TGTGCCAGCTCGCAGCTGGAGCGGAATTCACCCCTCCACTTT. Its translation: CASSQLERNSPLHF.